This TCR beta chain was profiled in a study of tumor-infiltrating lymphocytes in primary liver carcinoma. Extraction of RNA together with DNA used about 20-34 mg of unsorted bulk tissue. Per tumor, sampling covered five separate regions. For this clonotype: Its antigen is not known.

TCR beta cDNA was reverse-transcribed from roughly 0.45 ug of total RNA. The reaction used a constant-region primer and ProtoScript II reverse transcriptase. ARM-PCR, slightly modified, supplied the TCR beta libraries through three nested multiplex PCR rounds. It was with TRBV1-TRBV30 forward primers and a C-beta reverse primer that the first two PCR rounds were run, at roughly 9 cycles each. TCRdb processed the multiplex PCR reads anew with MiXCR; each CDR3 protein has one entry. The sample has more than 30,000 distinct CDR3 sequences; 76% are singletons. Overall study findings and caveats: Pairs of tumor regions overlapped more than tumor-adjacent and tumor-blood pairs did. Detection in all five tumor regions applied to only about 7.5-24% of top clones.

Trimming took 3 bases from V and 5 from J; bases not matched to a gene: 11. CDR3 length equals 16 residues. Germline V CDR1 and CDR2: SGHAT, FQNNGV. The receptor was isolated from a middle-aged man with primary liver carcinoma and hepatitis B virus infection. The sample comprised liver tumor tissue from sampling region 5. Subset: tumor region T5, tumor centre. V is TRBV11-2 and J is TRBJ2-5, with 8 bases matching TRBD1. The CDR3 DNA is TGTGCCAGCAGCTTGAGGTGGACAGGGAACCGGGAGACCCAGTACTTC. Amino acids: CASSLRWTGNRETQYF.